Detailed here is one T cell receptor (beta chain). This record belongs to a study of blood T cell repertoires in COVID-19. Study summary: From the United States, Italy and Spain came samples of acute and convalescent COVID-19.

V was shortened by 2 bases and J by 5 bases, with 13 bases between the two germline ends. Germline values: CDR1 MNHEY, CDR2 SMNVEV (reference sequence). This CDR3 region has 14 residues. Under the authors' procedure: Amplification from reference gene primers served as the basis for estimated nucleated cell counts. Only in-frame clones appear in the TCRdb table, and some are missing; sequencing was by immunoSEQ multiplex PCR. The V and J calls and clone size were taken over from that table, and D and trimming were inferred from the DNA. The profile covers approximately 210,000 clones, with approximately 82% appearing a single time and more than 8% taken by the ten largest.

The clonotype originates from a woman in her forties or fifties with acute or convalescent COVID-19. Sequencing used peripheral blood. The chain carries TRBV27 and TRBJ2-7, with D perhaps matching TRBD1 (7 bases). As DNA, the CDR3 is TGTGCCAGCAGTTTACGGCAGGGGGGCCACGAGCAGTACTTC. Amino acids: CASSLRQGGHEQYF.